This is a list of T cell receptor beta chains from one sample in a study of blood T cell repertoires in COVID-19. The data were produced by immunoSEQ multiplex PCR, yet TCRdb's version contains in-frame clones alone and is incomplete. The sample records 20,000 to 25,000 clones, 75% to 90% being singletons. The sample taken for sequencing was peripheral blood. These receptors were taken from a human donor with acute or convalescent COVID-19. The donor label of this sample is uncertain. The CDR3 runs from the conserved cysteine through the conserved F or W. The order of the fields is clone size, D gene, V gene, CDR3 length, J gene, CDR3 protein, CDR3 DNA. D genes are given only for firm matches. Size is omitted from some rows. Given values are once, few, many or a class for expanded clones.

>once|.|TRBV14|14|TRBJ1-2
CASSQVMQGHGYTF
TGTGCCAGCAGCCAAGTAATGCAGGGCCATGGCTACACCTTC
>.|.|TRBV7-6|16|TRBJ2-2
CASSLSGIGDTGELFF
TGTGCCAGCAGCTTGAGTGGTATAGGGGACACCGGGGAGCTGTTTTTT
>.|.|TRBV11-3|14|TRBJ1-1
CASSLGRGNTEAFF
TGTGCCAGCAGCTTAGGCCGGGGGAACACTGAAGCTTTCTTT
>few|TRBD1|TRBV7-3|18|TRBJ2-6
CASSPRTGGSSGANVLTF
TGTGCCAGCAGCCCCCGGACAGGGGGTAGCTCCGGGGCCAACGTCCTGACTTTC
>.|.|TRBV6-5|14|TRBJ1-2
CASSPTAGEGGYTF
TGTGCCAGCAGCCCGACGGCAGGGGAGGGCGGCTACACCTTC
>.|.|TRBV5-6|14|TRBJ1-5
CASSREGLNQPQHF
TGTGCCAGCAGCCGGGAGGGGTTAAATCAGCCCCAGCATTTT
>.|TRBD1|TRBV6-5|15|TRBJ2-2
CASRQPTGESGELFF
TGTGCCAGCAGACAACCGACAGGGGAATCCGGGGAGCTGTTTTTT
>.|TRBD1|TRBV5-6|14|TRBJ2-7
CASRRGGQGAQQYF
TGTGCCAGCAGGCGGGGCGGGCAGGGGGCCCAGCAGTACTTC
>.|.|TRBV10-2|15|TRBJ2-4
CASSETGTRQNIQYF
TGCGCCAGCAGTGAAACCGGGACTCGCCAAAACATTCAGTACTTC
>.|.|TRBV19|13|TRBJ1-2
CASSIVQNYGYTF
TGTGCCAGTAGTATAGTACAGAACTATGGCTACACCTTC
>.|TRBD1|TRBV27|15|TRBJ1-2
CASSYSTGGLYGYTF
TGTGCCAGCAGTTATTCGACAGGGGGCCTCTATGGCTACACCTTC
>.|.|TRBV30|14|TRBJ2-1
CAWSEGGAYNEQFF
TGTGCCTGGAGCGAGGGTGGCGCTTACAATGAGCAGTTCTTC
>.|TRBD2|TRBV6-2/TRBV6-3|14|TRBJ2-1
CASSLSGEHNEQFF
TGTGCCAGCAGCCTTAGCGGGGAACACAATGAGCAGTTCTTC
>few|TRBD1|TRBV7-7|18|TRBJ1-1
CASSLGAGQGYPHTEAFF
TGTGCCAGCAGCTTAGGAGCCGGACAGGGGTATCCACACACTGAAGCTTTCTTT
>.|.|TRBV6-5|13|TRBJ2-2
CASSYEVHGELFF
TGTGCCAGCAGTTACGAGGTCCACGGGGAGCTGTTTTTT
>.|TRBD2|TRBV9|17|TRBJ2-3
CASQSGRVRGGTDTQYF
TGTGCCAGCCAAAGCGGGAGGGTCCGAGGAGGGACAGATACGCAGTATTTT
>.|.|TRBV15|17|TRBJ2-1
CATSRGLLPSSYNEQFF
TGTGCCACCAGCAGAGGACTGCTACCCTCCTCCTACAATGAGCAGTTCTTC
>.|.|TRBV5-6|14|TRBJ2-7
CASSLAGSSYEQYF
TGTGCCAGCAGCTTAGCAGGATCCTCCTACGAGCAGTACTTC
>.|TRBD2|TRBV11-2|15|TRBJ2-2
CASSSGTSLDLELFF
TGTGCCAGCAGCTCCGGGACTAGCTTAGATCTGGAGCTGTTTTTT
>.|.|TRBV20-1|10|TRBJ1-1
CSASKQQAFF
TGCAGTGCTAGTAAACAACAGGCTTTCTTT
>.|TRBD1|TRBV19|15|TRBJ1-1
CASSQGAAMYTEAFF
TGTGCCAGTAGTCAGGGGGCGGCTATGTACACTGAAGCTTTCTTT
>.|.|TRBV28|14|TRBJ2-1
CASSLGRSYNEQFF
TGTGCCAGCAGTTTAGGGAGGTCCTACAATGAGCAGTTCTTC
>.|TRBD2|TRBV7-2|15|TRBJ2-3
CASSLSGGPTDTQYF
TGTGCCAGCAGCTTGAGCGGGGGTCCCACAGATACGCAGTATTTT
>.|.|TRBV21-1|11|TRBJ2-7
CASSNSAGVYF
TGTGCCAGCAGCAATTCGGCAGGGGTGTACTTC
>.|.|TRBV7-8|13|TRBJ2-2
CASSLAGAGELFF
TGTGCCAGCAGCTTAGCAGGGGCCGGGGAGCTGTTTTTT
>.|.|TRBV18|16|TRBJ1-3
CASSPNGHFSGNTIYF
TGTGCCAGCTCACCTAATGGACATTTCTCTGGAAACACCATATATTTT
>.|.|TRBV5-1|17|TRBJ2-7
CASSTGRRASGLYEQYF
TGCGCCAGCAGTACAGGGCGGAGGGCTAGCGGATTATACGAGCAGTACTTC
>once|.|TRBV27|14|TRBJ1-1
CASSLWGRRGEAFF
TGTGCCAGCAGTTTATGGGGCCGTAGGGGTGAAGCTTTCTTT
>.|.|TRBV18|15|TRBJ1-1
CASSPLQGEDTEAFF
TGTGCCAGCTCACCGCTACAGGGTGAGGACACTGAAGCTTTCTTT
>.|.|TRBV5-4|13|TRBJ2-7
CASSLAGEPRQYF
TGTGCCAGCAGCTTGGCCGGGGAACCAAGGCAGTACTTC
>few|.|TRBV5-8|13|TRBJ1-3
CASSLSGGNTIYF
TGTGCCAGCAGCTTATCGGGTGGAAACACCATATATTTT
>few|TRBD1|TRBV6-5|15|TRBJ1-2
CASSYFGQGNYGYTF
TGTGCCAGCAGTTACTTCGGACAGGGGAACTATGGCTACACCTTC
>.|.|TRBV4-3|16|TRBJ2-6
CASSNSQGSGANVLTF
TGCGCCAGCAGCAATTCCCAGGGCTCTGGGGCCAACGTCCTGACTTTC
>once|TRBD1|TRBV19|14|TRBJ2-7
CASSTTGGAGEQYF
TGTGCCAGTAGTACCACAGGGGGCGCGGGAGAGCAGTACTTC
>.|TRBD2|TRBV25-1|14|TRBJ2-7
CASSDLAGSYEQYF
TGTGCCAGCAGTGACCTAGCGGGATCCTACGAGCAGTACTTC
>few|TRBD1|TRBV3-1/TRBV3-2|14|TRBJ1-5
CASSLGQGGQPQHF
TGTGCCAGCAGCTTAGGACAGGGCGGTCAGCCCCAGCATTTT
>.|.|TRBV27|14|TRBJ2-4
CASRATWAKNIQYF
TGTGCCAGCAGGGCCACCTGGGCCAAAAACATTCAGTACTTC
>.|TRBD1|TRBV5-5|15|TRBJ1-2
CASSSTGGANYGYTF
TGTGCCAGCAGCTCGACAGGGGGCGCTAACTATGGCTACACCTTC
>.|.|TRBV10-3|15|TRBJ1-5
CAISGSGVGDQSQHF
TGTGCCATCAGTGGATCAGGGGTGGGGGATCAATCCCAGCATTTT
>.|TRBD1|TRBV27|14|TRBJ1-1
CASRIGQGATEAFF
TGTGCCAGCAGGATTGGACAGGGGGCCACTGAAGCTTTCTTT
>once|TRBD1|TRBV2|14|TRBJ1-4
CASGGQGVFEGLFF
TGTGCCAGCGGAGGACAGGGGGTTTTCGAGGGACTGTTTTTT
>few|.|TRBV4-1|16|TRBJ2-2
CASSQAVARGTGELFF
TGCGCCAGCAGCCAAGCCGTCGCTCGCGGCACCGGGGAGCTGTTTTTT
>few|TRBD2|TRBV7-8|20|TRBJ2-1
CASSSAPGLAGGSSYNEQFF
TGTGCCAGCAGCTCGGCACCGGGACTAGCGGGAGGGAGCTCCTACAATGAGCAGTTCTTC
>.|.|TRBV5-6|13|TRBJ1-2
CASSLGAAYGYTF
TGTGCCAGCAGCTTAGGGGCGGCCTATGGCTACACCTTC
>.|TRBD1|TRBV2|14|TRBJ1-4
CASSSGTGHEKLFF
TGTGCCAGCAGTTCCGGGACAGGGCACGAAAAACTGTTTTTT
>.|TRBD2|TRBV18|16|TRBJ2-3
CASSLTNELTSGPQYF
TGTGCCAGCTCACTTACTAACGAATTGACTAGCGGGCCCCAGTATTTT
>.|TRBD1|TRBV25-1|15|TRBJ2-7
CASSDVRQGSYEQYF
TGTGCCAGCAGTGACGTCCGACAGGGGTCCTACGAGCAGTACTTC
>.|.|TRBV5-4|16|TRBJ2-7
CASSKEAAVALGEQYF
TGTGCCAGCAGCAAGGAGGCAGCGGTAGCACTAGGGGAGCAGTACTTC
>.|TRBD1|TRBV18|16|TRBJ1-3
CASSRSGTALENTIYF
TGTGCCAGCTCACGCTCCGGGACAGCGTTAGAAAACACCATATATTTT
>once|TRBD2|TRBV7-6|18|TRBJ2-1
CASSLKGGTSGNINEQFF
TGTGCCAGCAGCTTAAAGGGGGGGACTAGCGGGAACATCAATGAGCAGTTCTTC
>.|TRBD1|TRBV7-9|17|TRBJ2-5
CASSPRGQGALGETQYF
TGTGCCAGCAGCCCCCGCGGACAGGGGGCTTTAGGGGAGACCCAGTACTTC